This T cell receptor beta chain was obtained from a study of control samples from healthy donors and cancer patients. The V gene end was trimmed by 4 bases and the J gene end by 4 bases; junction bases not matched to a gene: 5. CDR1 is MNHEY, CDR2 SMNVEV, per germline (reference sequence). The CDR3 sequence is 14 residues long. Repertoires were generated with immunoSEQ multiplex PCR, while TCRdb's copy carries only in-frame clones and drops some. The profile covers more than 90,000 clones, with about 89% appearing a single time and approximately 7.8% taken by the ten largest. This chain joins TRBV27 and TRBJ2-3; 7 bases line up with TRBD2. The specimen was blood. This TCR came from a young man in good health. CDR3 sequence (DNA): TGTGCCAGCAGTTGGGGGAGGGGCGCAGATACGCAGTATTTT. Translating gives CASSWGRGADTQYF.